The text below deals with one T cell receptor beta chain. The V segment lost 5 bases and the J segment 5 bases; nucleotides outside the gene matches: 8. In germline, CDR1 is MNHEY, CDR2 SVGAGI. The CDR3 extends over 15 amino acids. Treatment of the sample: randomized to nivolumab then ipilimumab (arm A) or the reverse (arm B). The record originates from a study of sequential checkpoint blockade in melanoma. Study summary: Patients were randomized 1:1 to nivolumab-then-ipilimumab or ipilimumab-then-nivolumab first-line.

TCRdb's copy holds only in-frame clones and misses some; the assay was immunoSEQ multiplex PCR. The sample carries around 39,000 clones, 70% to 90% recorded once. The sample consisted of CD8+ T cells sorted from blood (inferred from file names), taken from a patient given nivolumab and ipilimumab in sequence. This TCR was sampled from a human donor with melanoma. The chain combines TRBV6-5 with TRBJ2-2; 7 bases agree with TRBD1. The CDR3 sequence is CASSHRDSETGELFF. As DNA, the CDR3 is TGTGCCAGCAGTCACCGGGACAGTGAGACCGGGGAGCTGTTTTTT.